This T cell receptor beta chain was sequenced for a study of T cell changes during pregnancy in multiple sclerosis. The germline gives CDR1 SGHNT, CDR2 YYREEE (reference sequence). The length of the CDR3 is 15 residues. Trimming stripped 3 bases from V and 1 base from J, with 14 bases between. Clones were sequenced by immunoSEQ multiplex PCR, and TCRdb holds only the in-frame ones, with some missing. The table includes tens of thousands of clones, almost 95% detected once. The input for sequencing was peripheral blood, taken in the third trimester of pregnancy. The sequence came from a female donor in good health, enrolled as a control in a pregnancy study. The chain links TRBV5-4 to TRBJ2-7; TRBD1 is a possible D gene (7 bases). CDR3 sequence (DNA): TGTGCCAGCAGCTCAGGGGGGAGTGGATCCTACGAGCAGTACTTC. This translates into CASSSGGSGSYEQYF.